The source of this T cell receptor (beta chain) is a study of T cell changes during pregnancy in multiple sclerosis. This clone came up once. Measured with immunoSEQ multiplex PCR; TCRdb has only the in-frame clones, and not every one. The profile shows under 65,000 clones, more than 90% of them singletons. Looked up from germline, CDR1 is LGHNA and CDR2 is YSLEER. The V segment lost 2 bases and the J segment 5 bases; nucleotides outside the gene matches: 8. This CDR3 spans 15 amino acids. The TCR sequence derives from a female donor in good health, enrolled as a control in a pregnancy study. This chain links TRBV4-3 with TRBJ1-2; 7 bases are shared with TRBD1. Sequencing used peripheral blood, obtained after pregnancy. CDR3 loop: CASSQSATGVYGYTF. Here the CDR3 DNA reads TGCGCCAGCAGCCAAAGCGCTACAGGGGTGTATGGCTACACCTTC.